This TCR beta chain was recovered during a study of OX40 agonist ivuxolimab in advanced cancers. Across the whole study: Patients received ivuxolimab, an agonistic anti-OX40 (CD134) antibody. Patients received intravenous ivuxolimab every 2 weeks at 0.01 to 10 mg/kg. Eligibility rules accepted prior anti-PD-1, anti-PD-L1 or anti-CTLA-4 therapy, and 30% to 40% had some.

The cohort excluded patients with autoimmune disease history or systemic immunosuppression. The data were produced by immunoSEQ multiplex PCR, yet TCRdb's version contains in-frame clones alone and is incomplete. The table lists 50,000 to 65,000 clones, approximately 75% of them singletons, with nearly 0.7% in the top ten. The TCR comes from an adult with an advanced solid tumor such as melanoma, head and neck, liver or kidney cancer. The sequencing here drew on CD4+ or CD8+ T cells sorted from blood, taken in a trial of the OX40 agonist ivuxolimab.

The chain's CDR3 is CASSLRYSGTGLQETQYF. The CDR3 region has the DNA TGTGCCAGTAGTCTCCGCTACTCCGGGACAGGGCTTCAAGAGACCCAGTACTTC. The chain joins TRBV19 to TRBJ2-5; 9 bases line up with TRBD1. This CDR3 has 18 amino acids. Looked up from germline, CDR1 is LNHDA and CDR2 is SQIVND (reference sequence). J gave up 2 bases and V 5 bases, and 15 bases lay outside the gene matches.